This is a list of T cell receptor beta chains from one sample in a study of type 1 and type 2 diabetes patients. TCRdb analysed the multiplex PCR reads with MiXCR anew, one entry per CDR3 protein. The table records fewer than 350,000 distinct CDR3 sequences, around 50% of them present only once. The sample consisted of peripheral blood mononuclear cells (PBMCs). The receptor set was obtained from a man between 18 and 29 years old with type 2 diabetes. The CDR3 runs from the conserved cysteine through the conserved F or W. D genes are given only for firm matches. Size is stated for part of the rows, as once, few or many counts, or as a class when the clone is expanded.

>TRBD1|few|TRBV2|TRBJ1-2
CASSPSTGGAYGYTF
TGTGCCAGCAGTCCTTCGACAGGGGGCGCATATGGCTACACCTTC
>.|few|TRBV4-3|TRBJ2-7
CASSPDSSTSYEQYF
TGCGCCAGCAGCCCCGACAGTTCTACAAGCTACGAGCAGTACTTC
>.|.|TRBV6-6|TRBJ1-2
CASSYGTPTISNYGYTF
TGTGCCAGCAGTTACGGGACACCTACTATCTCGAACTATGGCTACACCTTC
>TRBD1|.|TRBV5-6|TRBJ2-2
CASSFGTGILRELFF
TGTGCCAGCAGCTTTGGGACAGGGATATTGAGGGAGCTGTTTTTT
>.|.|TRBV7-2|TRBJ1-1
CASSLAGQGAFF
TGTGCCAGCAGCTTGGCCGGGCAAGGAGCTTTCTTT
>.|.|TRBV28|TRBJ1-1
CASSLVIGQRNTEAFF
TGTGCCAGCAGTTTGGTCATCGGACAGAGGAACACTGAAGCTTTCTTT
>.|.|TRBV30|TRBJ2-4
CAWSDVRNIQYF
TGTGCCTGGAGTGACGTGAGAAACATTCAGTACTTC
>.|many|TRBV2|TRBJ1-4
CASSARGQPNEKLFF
TGTGCCAGCAGTGCCCGGGGACAACCAAATGAAAAACTGTTTTTT
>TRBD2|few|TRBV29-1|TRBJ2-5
CSVAGGNGGETQYF
TGCAGCGTTGCGGGGGGTAATGGTGGAGAGACCCAGTACTTC
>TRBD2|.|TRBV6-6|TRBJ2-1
CASSPDSGGQQFF
TGTGCCAGCAGTCCAGATTCGGGGGGACAGCAGTTCTTC
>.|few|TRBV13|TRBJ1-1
CASSLHGNTTEAFF
TGTGCCAGCAGCTTACACGGCAATACGACTGAAGCTTTCTTT
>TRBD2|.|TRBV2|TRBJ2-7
CASNGLAGQGYEQYF
TGTGCCAGCAACGGACTAGCGGGACAGGGCTACGAGCAGTACTTC
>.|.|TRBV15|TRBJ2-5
CATSPVGLAAETQYF
TGTGCCACCAGCCCAGTCGGGCTAGCTGCTGAGACCCAGTACTTC
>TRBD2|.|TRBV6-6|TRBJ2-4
CASSELAGVAKNIQYF
TGTGCCAGCAGCGAACTAGCGGGGGTAGCCAAAAACATTCAGTACTTC
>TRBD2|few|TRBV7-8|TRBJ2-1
CASSPGTGLAGEGNEQFF
TGTGCCAGCAGCCCCGGTACAGGGCTAGCGGGAGAAGGGAATGAGCAGTTCTTC
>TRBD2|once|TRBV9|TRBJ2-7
CASSQDPAGERSECEQYF
TGTGCCAGCAGCCAAGACCCAGCGGGAGAGAGGTCAGAGTGCGAGCAGTACTTC
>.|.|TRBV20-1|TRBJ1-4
CSARSAGAGNEKLFF
TGCAGTGCTAGATCGGCCGGGGCAGGGAATGAAAAACTGTTTTTT
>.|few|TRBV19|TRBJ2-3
CASSIGGMSTDTQYF
TGTGCCAGTAGTATAGGGGGGATGAGCACAGATACGCAGTATTTT
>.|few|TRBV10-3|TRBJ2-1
CAISALGSYNEQFF
TGTGCCATCAGTGCTCTAGGCTCCTACAATGAGCAGTTCTTC
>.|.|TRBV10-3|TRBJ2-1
CAISVRGPEQFF
TGTGCCATCAGTGTCAGGGGACCTGAGCAGTTCTTC
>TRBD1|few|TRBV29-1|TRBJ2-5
CSVAGRGRVRTQETQYF
TGCAGCGTTGCCGGCAGGGGGCGAGTTAGGACCCAAGAGACCCAGTACTTC
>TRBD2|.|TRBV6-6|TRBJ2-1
CASLPVAGSSYNEQFF
TGTGCCAGCTTACCGGTAGCGGGAAGCTCCTACAATGAGCAGTTCTTC
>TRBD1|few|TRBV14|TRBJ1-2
CASSRLDRAYGYTF
TGTGCCAGCAGCCGATTGGACAGGGCCTATGGCTACACCTTC
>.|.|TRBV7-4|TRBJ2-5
CASSARVGQETQYF
TGTGCCAGCAGCGCCAGGGTTGGCCAAGAGACCCAGTACTTC
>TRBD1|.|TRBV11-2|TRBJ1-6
CASSSLGTGYSPLHF
TGTGCCAGCAGCTCCCTCGGGACAGGGTATTCACCCCTCCACTTT
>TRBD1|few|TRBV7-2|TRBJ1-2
CASSLQGADGYTF
TGTGCCAGCAGCTTACAGGGGGCAGATGGCTACACCTTC
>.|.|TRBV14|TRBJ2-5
CASSLRIGGSGTQYF
TGTGCCAGCAGCCTCCGGATCGGGGGCTCGGGGACCCAGTACTTC
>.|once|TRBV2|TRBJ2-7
CASSYSRDSYEQYF
TGTGCCAGCAGTTACTCGAGAGACAGCTACGAGCAGTACTTC
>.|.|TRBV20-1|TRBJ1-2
CSADPRINYGYTF
TGCAGTGCTGATCCCAGGATTAACTATGGCTACACCTTC
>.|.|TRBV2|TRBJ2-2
CASKGHLFPKRTGELFF
TGTGCCAGCAAGGGACACCTATTCCCGAAGAGAACCGGGGAGCTGTTTTTT
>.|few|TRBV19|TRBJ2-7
CASSGLPDEQYF
TGTGCCAGTAGCGGGCTCCCGGACGAGCAGTACTTC
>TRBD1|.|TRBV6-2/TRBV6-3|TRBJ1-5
CASSLTGQGRQPQHF
TGTGCCAGCAGTCTTACGGGACAGGGACGTCAGCCCCAGCATTTT
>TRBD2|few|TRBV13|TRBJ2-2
CASSSMTSAELANTGELFF
TGTGCCAGCAGCTCGATGACTAGCGCAGAACTCGCGAACACCGGGGAGCTGTTTTTT
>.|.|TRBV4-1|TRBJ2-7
CASSQGGGAPYEQYF
TGCGCCAGCAGCCAAGGCGGCGGGGCCCCCTACGAGCAGTACTTC
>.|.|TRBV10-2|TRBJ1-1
CASSEFSGGTEAFF
TGCGCCAGCAGTGAGTTCTCGGGAGGCACTGAAGCTTTCTTT
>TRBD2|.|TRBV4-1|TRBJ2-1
CASSLRASGNNEQFF
TGCGCCAGCAGCCTTAGGGCTAGCGGGAACAATGAGCAGTTCTTC
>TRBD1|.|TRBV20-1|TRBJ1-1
CSARLQGMKYTEAFF
TGCAGTGCTAGATTACAGGGGATGAAGTACACTGAAGCTTTCTTT
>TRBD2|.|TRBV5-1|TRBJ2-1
CASSTGLAGSPHEQFF
TGCGCCAGCAGCACGGGACTAGCGGGCAGTCCCCATGAGCAGTTCTTC
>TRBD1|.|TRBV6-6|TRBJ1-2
CASSYSSGGTGGGYTF
TGTGCCAGCAGTTACTCCTCCGGCGGGACAGGGGGTGGCTACACCTTC
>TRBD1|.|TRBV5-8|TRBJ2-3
CASSLDVTGEADTQYF
TGTGCCAGCAGCTTGGATGTGACAGGGGAGGCAGATACGCAGTATTTT
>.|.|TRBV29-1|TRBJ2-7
CSAKTGGSHEQYF
TGCAGCGCCAAGACAGGCGGCTCCCACGAGCAGTACTTC
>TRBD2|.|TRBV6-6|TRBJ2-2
CASSYGKQGGNGELFF
TGTGCCAGCAGTTACGGGAAGCAGGGAGGGAACGGGGAGCTGTTTTTT
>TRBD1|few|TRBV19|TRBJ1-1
CASKAQGGTEAFF
TGTGCCAGTAAGGCTCAGGGGGGGACTGAAGCTTTCTTT
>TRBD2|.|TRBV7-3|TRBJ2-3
CASSSGLAGSDTQYF
TGTGCCAGCAGCTCCGGACTAGCGGGGTCAGATACGCAGTATTTT
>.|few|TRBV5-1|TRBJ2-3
CASGFRGITDTQYF
TGCGCCAGCGGCTTTCGGGGGATAACAGATACGCAGTATTTT
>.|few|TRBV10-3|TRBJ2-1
CAISQDPGNEQFF
TGTGCCATCAGTCAGGATCCAGGCAATGAGCAGTTCTTC
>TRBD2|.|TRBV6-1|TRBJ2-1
CASSDVVGAGAEQFF
TGTGCCAGCAGTGACGTTGTTGGAGCGGGGGCTGAGCAGTTCTTC
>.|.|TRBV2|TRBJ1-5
CASNEGGGNQPQHF
TGTGCCAGCAATGAGGGGGGTGGCAATCAGCCCCAGCATTTT
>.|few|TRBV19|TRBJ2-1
CASSPGQTYNEQFF
TGTGCCAGTAGTCCAGGACAGACCTACAATGAGCAGTTCTTC
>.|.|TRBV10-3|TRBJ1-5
CAIRGDGDQPQHF
TGTGCCATCAGGGGGGACGGGGATCAGCCCCAGCATTTT